This T cell receptor (beta chain) was retrieved from a study of identical twins. Each CDR3 protein gets one entry after TCRdb re-called the 5' RACE reads with MiXCR. The repertoire consists of about 290,000 distinct CDR3 sequences, with just under 9.5% occurring once and the leading ten covering about 7.1%. This clonotype was recorded at least ten times. The same data also contributed to another study, on yellow fever vaccine responses in identical twins.

Sample: CD8+ T cells sorted from blood. This clonotype was sampled from a woman between 18 and 30 years old in good health.

The CDR3 bases are TGCGCCAGCAGCCCAGGGACAGGATTTTACGAGCAGTACTTC. Translating it yields CASSPGTGFYEQYF. This chain joins TRBV5-1 and TRBJ2-7; 8 nucleotides match TRBD1. In germline, CDR1 is SGHRS, CDR2 YFSETQ. CDR3 length: 14 amino acids. The ends lost 4 bases at V and 4 bases at J; junction bases unmatched: 7.